Shown below are 8 T cell receptor beta chains from a single sample sequenced in a study of Graves' ophthalmopathy and Graves' hyperthyroidism. TCR beta CDR3 regions were amplified from RNA transcripts. RT-PCR in the first round used HTBI primers; a second-round multiplex PCR followed. TCRdb used MiXCR to reprocess the multiplex PCR reads, holding one entry per CDR3 protein. Among some 210,000 distinct CDR3 sequences listed, 25% to 35% were seen once. Sequenced sample: peripheral blood. The receptors stem from a man in his forties or fifties with Graves' ophthalmopathy.

This clonotype showed up many times. The rearrangement links TRBV20-1 to TRBJ2-7, with TRBD2 as a possible D gene (7 bases). The CDR3 is 13 amino acids. CDR1 is DFQATT, CDR2 SNEGSKA, per germline (reference sequence). V was pared by 5 bases and J by 0 bases, with 11 bases between. In DNA form, the CDR3 reads TGCAGTGCTTCCGGGGGGCTCTCCTACGAGCAGTACTTC. Protein: CSASGGLSYEQYF.

This clonotype has at least ten counts. The chain joins TRBV27 to TRBJ1-1; D ambiguous. The CDR3 is made up of 14 amino acids. The germline V gene has CDR1 MNHEY and CDR2 SMNVEV (reference sequence). V lost 5 bases and J 6 bases, leaving 16 bases between the germline ends. DNA of the CDR3: TGTGCCAGCAGTCCCGACGGCGACGTATCTGAAGCTTTCTTT. Translating gives CASSPDGDVSEAFF.

Only a few counts were recorded for this clonotype. This chain links TRBV12-3 or TRBV12-4 with TRBJ1-2, with unresolved D. The CDR3 has 13 residues. Deletions cut 8 bases from V and 4 bases from J, with 14 bases between. The CDR3 DNA is TGTGCCAGCGGCCCATCAGCGGGCTATGGCTACACCTTC. Protein sequence: CASGPSAGYGYTF.

There are many counts of this clonotype. The chain has TRBV11-1 and TRBJ2-4; D is unclear. Germline CDR1 and CDR2: SGHAT and FQDESV (reference sequence). This CDR3 comprises 18 residues. The germline V and J ends were trimmed by 1 base and 0 bases, with 16 bases remaining between them. CDR3 bases: TGTGCCAGCAGCTTAGTTGTCGGCGGACCCCTAGCCAAAAACATTCAGTACTTC. Its protein product is CASSLVVGGPLAKNIQYF. Full variable domain (remainder filled in from reference TRBV11-1 and TRBJ2-4): EAEVAQSPRYKITEKSQAVAFWCDPISGHATLYWYRQILGQGPELLVQFQDESVVDDSQLPKDRFSAERLKGVDSTLKIQPAELGDSAMYLCASSLVVGGPLAKNIQYFGAGTRLSVL.

This clonotype has a count of ten or more. Here the CDR3 reads CASSYSLLAYEQYF. The CDR3 DNA reads as TGTGCCAGCAGTTACTCGTTGCTAGCCTACGAGCAGTACTTC. This chain joins TRBV6-5 and TRBJ2-7; unclear D gene. The germline gives CDR1 MNHEY, CDR2 SVGAGI. The CDR3 has 14 residues. V was shortened by 0 bases and J by 2 bases, with 8 bases between the two germline ends.

This clonotype was detected a few times. The gene calls are TRBV6-1 and TRBJ1-5; D gene ambiguous. The CDR3 has 12 amino acids. V lost 4 bases, J lost 6 bases, and 7 bases lay in between. Germline-derived CDR1 and CDR2 are MNHNS and SASEGT. The CDR3 DNA sequence: TGTGCCAGCAGTGCTATTGGTCAGCCCCAGCATTTT. It translates to CASSAIGQPQHF.

This clonotype appeared many times. The chain uses TRBV6-2 or TRBV6-3 and TRBJ2-7; TRBD2 matches at 8 bases. The junction had 4 bases not matched to a gene; V was cut back by 7 bases and J by 2 bases. The CDR3 totals 13 residues. Germline values: CDR1 MNHEY, CDR2 SVGEGT. The CDR3 sequence is CASTGTRAYEQYF. CDR3 bases: TGTGCCAGCACCGGGACTAGAGCCTACGAGCAGTACTTC.

This clonotype occurred many times. This chain connects TRBV5-4 to TRBJ2-7; 8 bases match TRBD1. CDR1 is SGHNT and CDR2 is YYREEE in the germline V gene (reference sequence). This CDR3 region has 15 residues. Trimming cost V 3 bases and J 2 bases; bases outside gene matches: 7. The CDR3 loop is CASSSPGQDPYEQYF. CDR3 DNA: TGTGCCAGCAGCTCCCCGGGACAGGATCCCTACGAGCAGTACTTC.